Here is one T cell receptor (beta chain) with its context. What it recognizes is unknown. This entry is derived from a study of T cell responses to AZD1222 COVID-19 vaccine. V was clipped by 0 bases and J by 0 bases; unmatched bases: 6. The length of the CDR3 is 17 residues. Germline values: CDR1 SEHNR, CDR2 FQNEAQ (reference sequence). Broader study findings: It should be noted that donors were predominantly white British and more often female, and clonal diversity was possibly underestimated.

Sequenced by immunoSEQ multiplex PCR; TCRdb stores in-frame clones only, minus some. The sample has tens of thousands of clones; 80% to 90% are singletons. J is TRBJ2-7 and V is TRBV7-9; 9 nucleotides agree with TRBD1. The receptor was isolated from an adult who received the AZD1222 COVID-19 vaccine. Sequenced here: peripheral blood, sampled 28 days after the second AZD1222 dose. CDR3 in amino acids: CASSLARGQGSSYEQYF. DNA of the CDR3: TGTGCCAGCAGCTTAGCGAGGGGACAGGGAAGCTCCTACGAGCAGTACTTC. The variable domain in full, with the rest retrieved from reference TRBV7-9 and TRBJ2-7, is DTGVSQNPRHKITKRGQNVTFRCDPISEHNRLYWYRQTLGQGPEFLTYFQNEAQLEKSRLLSDRFSAERPKGSFSTLEIQRTEQGDSAMYLCASSLARGQGSSYEQYFGPGTRLTVT.